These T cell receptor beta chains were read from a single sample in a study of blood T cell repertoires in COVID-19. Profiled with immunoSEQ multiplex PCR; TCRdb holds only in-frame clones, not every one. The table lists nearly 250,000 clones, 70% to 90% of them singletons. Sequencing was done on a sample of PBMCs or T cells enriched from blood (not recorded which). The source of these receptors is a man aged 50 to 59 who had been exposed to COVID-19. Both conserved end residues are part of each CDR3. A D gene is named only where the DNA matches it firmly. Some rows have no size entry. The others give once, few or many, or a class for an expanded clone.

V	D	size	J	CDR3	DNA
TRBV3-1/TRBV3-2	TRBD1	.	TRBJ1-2	CASSRTGVNYGYTF	TGTGCCAGCAGCCGGACAGGGGTTAACTATGGCTACACCTTC
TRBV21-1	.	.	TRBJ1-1	CASSIKTVQVMNTEAFF	TGTGCCAGCAGCATAAAGACAGTCCAAGTTATGAACACTGAAGCTTTCTTT
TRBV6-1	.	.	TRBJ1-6	CASSEAGGESYNSPLHF	TGTGCCAGCAGTGAAGCTGGGGGGGAGAGCTATAATTCACCCCTCCACTTT
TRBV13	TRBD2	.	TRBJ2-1	CASSPGGLAVYNEQFF	TGTGCCAGCAGCCCAGGGGGACTAGCGGTTTACAATGAGCAGTTCTTC
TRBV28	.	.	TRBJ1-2	CASSSQGLGYTF	TGTGCCAGCAGTTCCCAGGGCCTGGGCTACACCTTC
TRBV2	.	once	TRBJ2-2	CASSDRENTGELFF	TGTGCCAGCAGTGACAGGGAGAACACCGGGGAGCTGTTTTTT
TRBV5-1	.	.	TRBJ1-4	CASSPVAGANEKLFF	TGCGCCAGCAGCCCCGTTGCGGGGGCAAATGAAAAACTGTTTTTT
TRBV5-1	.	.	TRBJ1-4	CASSLWTDSRGDEKLFF	TGCGCCAGCAGCTTATGGACAGATTCACGGGGCGATGAAAAACTGTTTTTT
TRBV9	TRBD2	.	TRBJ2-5	CASSVGGWAGGQETQYF	TGTGCCAGCAGCGTAGGGGGTTGGGCGGGAGGCCAAGAGACCCAGTACTTC
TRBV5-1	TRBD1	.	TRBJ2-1	CASSQGTGEGSEQFF	TGCGCCAGCAGCCAAGGGACAGGGGAGGGGAGTGAGCAGTTCTTC
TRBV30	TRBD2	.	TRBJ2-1	CAWSVASGVQQFF	TGTGCCTGGAGTGTAGCTAGCGGGGTCCAGCAGTTCTTC
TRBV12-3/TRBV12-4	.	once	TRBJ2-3	CASSFRGQDTQYF	TGTGCCAGCAGTTTCCGCGGCCAGGATACGCAGTATTTT
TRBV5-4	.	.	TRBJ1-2	CASSLPGRAYGYTF	TGTGCCAGCAGCTTACCAGGGAGGGCCTATGGCTACACCTTC
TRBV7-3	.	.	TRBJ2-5	CASSITAQETQYF	TGTGCCAGCAGCATAACAGCGCAAGAGACCCAGTACTTC
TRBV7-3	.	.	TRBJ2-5	CASSRGSQETQYF	TGTGCCAGCAGCCGGGGAAGCCAAGAGACCCAGTACTTC
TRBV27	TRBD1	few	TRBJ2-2	CASRKTGTGGPGELFF	TGTGCCAGCAGGAAGACCGGGACAGGGGGTCCCGGGGAGCTGTTTTTT
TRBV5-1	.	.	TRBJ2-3	CASSLGPQRSTDTQYF	TGCGCCAGCAGCTTAGGCCCGCAGCGGTCCACAGATACGCAGTATTTT
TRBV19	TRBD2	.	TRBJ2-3	CASSIVFGTSGRTDTQYF	TGTGCCAGTAGTATAGTTTTCGGGACTAGCGGCCGCACAGATACGCAGTATTTT
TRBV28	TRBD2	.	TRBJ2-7	CASSRAGYEQYF	TGTGCCAGCAGCCGAGCGGGGTACGAGCAGTACTTC
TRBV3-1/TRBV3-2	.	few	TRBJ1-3	CASSQDSGGGNTIYF	TGTGCCAGCAGCCAAGATTCCGGGGGTGGAAACACCATATATTTT
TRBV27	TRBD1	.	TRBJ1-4	CASSGTAMDEKLFF	TGTGCCAGCAGTGGGACAGCTATGGATGAAAAACTGTTTTTT
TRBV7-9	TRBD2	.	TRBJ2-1	CASSPWGTSRSPEQFF	TGTGCCAGCAGCCCATGGGGGACTAGTCGTTCCCCTGAGCAGTTCTTC
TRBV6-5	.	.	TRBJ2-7	CASSYGEVTFYEQYF	TGTGCCAGCAGTTACGGAGAGGTTACTTTCTACGAGCAGTACTTC
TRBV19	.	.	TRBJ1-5	CASKGVKNQPQHF	TGTGCCAGTAAGGGGGTGAAGAATCAGCCCCAGCATTTT
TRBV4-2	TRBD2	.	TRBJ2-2	CASGGGAAGGELFF	TGTGCCAGCGGCGGGGGGGCAGCGGGCGGGGAGCTGTTTTTT
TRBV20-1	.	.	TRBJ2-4	CSASRVLAKNIQYF	TGCAGTGCTAGTCGAGTCCTAGCCAAAAACATTCAGTACTTC
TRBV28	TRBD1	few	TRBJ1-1	CASSYLTGLNTEAFF	TGTGCCAGCAGTTACCTGACAGGGTTGAACACTGAAGCTTTCTTT
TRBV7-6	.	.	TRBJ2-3	CASSLSSMRRTDTQYF	TGTGCCAGCAGCTTATCTAGTATGAGGCGAACAGATACGCAGTATTTT
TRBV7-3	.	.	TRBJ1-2	CASSRGPHRGYTF	TGTGCCAGCAGCCGTGGGCCCCATCGGGGCTACACCTTC
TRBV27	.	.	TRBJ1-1	CASSLLSGNTEAFF	TGTGCCAGCAGTTTACTGTCAGGGAACACTGAAGCTTTCTTT
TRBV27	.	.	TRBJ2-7	CASSFNGGLREQYF	TGTGCCAGCAGTTTTAACGGGGGGCTGAGGGAGCAGTACTTC
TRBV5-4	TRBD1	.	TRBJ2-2	CASSLYRGRDTGELFF	TGTGCCAGCAGCTTGTACAGGGGGCGCGACACCGGGGAGCTGTTTTTT
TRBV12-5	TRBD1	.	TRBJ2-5	CASGGTGGGETQYF	TGTGCTAGTGGTGGGACAGGGGGCGGTGAGACCCAGTACTTC
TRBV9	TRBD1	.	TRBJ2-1	CASSGTRDRPYNEQFF	TGTGCCAGCAGCGGCACCCGGGACAGGCCCTACAATGAGCAGTTCTTC
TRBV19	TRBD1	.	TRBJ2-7	CASSTDRFHEQYF	TGTGCCAGTAGTACGGACAGGTTCCACGAGCAGTACTTC
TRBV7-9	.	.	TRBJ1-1	CASSWERGEAFF	TGTGCCAGTTCTTGGGAACGGGGTGAAGCTTTCTTT
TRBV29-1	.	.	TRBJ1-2	CSVDGEMFYGYTF	TGCAGCGTTGACGGGGAAATGTTCTATGGCTACACCTTC
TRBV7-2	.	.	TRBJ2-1	CASSLRLHNEQFF	TGTGCCAGCAGCTTAAGACTCCACAATGAGCAGTTCTTC
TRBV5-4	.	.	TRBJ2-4	CASSKSKNIQYF	TGTGCCAGCAGCAAATCAAAAAACATTCAGTACTTC
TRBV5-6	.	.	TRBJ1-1	CASSWTDKFEAFF	TGTGCCAGCAGCTGGACAGATAAATTTGAAGCTTTCTTT
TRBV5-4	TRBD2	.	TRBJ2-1	CASSLGGPSVYNEQFF	TGTGCCAGCAGCCTGGGAGGGCCTAGCGTGTACAATGAGCAGTTCTTC
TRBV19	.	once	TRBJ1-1	CASSRQTTNTEAFF	TGTGCCAGTAGTCGACAGACAACGAACACTGAAGCTTTCTTT
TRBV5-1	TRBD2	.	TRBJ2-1	CASCKGLAGVEDEQFF	TGCGCCAGTTGCAAGGGACTAGCGGGAGTGGAAGATGAGCAGTTCTTC
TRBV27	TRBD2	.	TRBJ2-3	CASSSLTSGSTDTQYF	TGTGCCAGCAGTTCACTTACTAGCGGGAGCACAGATACGCAGTATTTT
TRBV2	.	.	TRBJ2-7	CASSEGIGYYEQYF	TGTGCCAGCAGCGAGGGCATAGGTTACTACGAGCAGTACTTC
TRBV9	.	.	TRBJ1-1	CASSVGLSTEAFF	TGTGCCAGCAGCGTAGGCTTGAGTACTGAAGCTTTCTTT
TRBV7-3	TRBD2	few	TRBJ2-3	CASSLFPASTSGGIRIKDTQYF	TGTGCCAGCAGCTTGTTCCCCGCCTCGACTAGCGGGGGTATTCGTATTAAAGATACGCAGTATTTT
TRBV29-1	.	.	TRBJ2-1	CSVARQIDNEQFF	TGCAGCGTTGCTAGACAGATCGACAATGAGCAGTTCTTC
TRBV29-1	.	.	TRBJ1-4	CSVEVGDGSEKLFF	TGCAGCGTTGAAGTTGGAGACGGAAGCGAAAAACTGTTTTTT
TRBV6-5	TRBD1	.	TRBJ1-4	CASIEGQGAEKLFF	TGTGCCAGCATCGAGGGACAGGGGGCAGAAAAACTGTTTTTT
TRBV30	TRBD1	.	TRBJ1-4	CAWSGDSYEKLFF	TGTGCCTGGAGTGGGGACAGCTATGAAAAACTGTTTTTT
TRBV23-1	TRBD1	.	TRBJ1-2	CASSQSAGGINYGYTF	TGCGCCAGCAGTCAATCGGCAGGGGGCATTAACTATGGCTACACCTTC
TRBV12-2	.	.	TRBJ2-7	CASRLPPGAPEVNYEQYF	TGTGCAAGTCGCCTACCACCAGGGGCCCCCGAGGTTAACTACGAGCAGTACTTC
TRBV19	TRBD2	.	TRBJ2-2	CASSMGLAGEGRELFF	TGTGCCAGTAGTATGGGACTAGCGGGAGAGGGCAGGGAGCTGTTTTTT
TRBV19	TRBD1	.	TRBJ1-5	CASRNRGNSNQPQHF	TGTGCCAGTAGAAACAGGGGGAATAGCAATCAGCCCCAGCATTTT
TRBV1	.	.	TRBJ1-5	CTSSQDRGNQPQHF	TGCACCAGCAGCCAAGACAGGGGTAATCAGCCCCAGCATTTT
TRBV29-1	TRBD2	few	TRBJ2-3	CSVARRGTGPDTQYF	TGCAGCGTCGCCAGGCGGGGGACCGGCCCAGATACGCAGTATTTT
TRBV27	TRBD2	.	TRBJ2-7	CASSLSALAGLYEQYF	TGTGCCAGCAGTTTATCGGCACTAGCGGGCCTCTACGAGCAGTACTTC
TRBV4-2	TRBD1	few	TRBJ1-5	CASSQDPGGQPQHF	TGTGCCAGCAGCCAAGATCCAGGGGGCCAGCCCCAGCATTTT
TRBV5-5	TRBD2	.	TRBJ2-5	CASSSGTSGRARETQYF	TGTGCCAGCAGCTCAGGGACTAGCGGGAGGGCCAGGGAGACCCAGTACTTC